This TCR beta chain was identified during a study of post-analysis software for immune sequencing data. TCR beta cDNA libraries included unique molecular identifiers. A single record per CDR3 protein comes from TCRdb applying MiXCR to the PCR reads. Altogether roughly 400,000 distinct CDR3 sequences are present, approximately 37% being singletons, with the ten largest covering 6.5% to 8%. General study points: A few TRBV segments occurring more often in patients than controls included TRBV5-6, TRBV5-1 and TRBV20-1.

Germline loops: CDR1 SGHRS, CDR2 YFSETQ. The junction had 8 bases not matched to a gene; V was cut back by 5 bases and J by 2 bases. The CDR3 loop spans 15 amino acids. To note about this clonotype: As yet, its antigen is unknown.

The TCR sequence derives from a girl aged 2-10 years with multiple sclerosis. The sequenced sample was blood. The V call is TRBV5-1, the J call TRBJ2-7; 9 bases agree with TRBD1. CDR3 amino acids: CASRHAGTGPYEQYF. The CDR3 bases are TGCGCCAGCAGGCATGCCGGGACAGGGCCCTACGAGCAGTACTTC.